What follows describes a single T cell receptor (beta chain). Only a few counts were recorded for this clonotype. It lacks a known antigen. The input lacks base qualities; no much larger clone sits a single base away. This record belongs to a study of patients and donors after allogeneic stem cell transplantation (dated by TCRdb to between 2020 and 2021). CDR1 is given as SGHTA and CDR2 as FQGTGA, both from the germline V gene. The CDR3, from cysteine to phenylalanine, totals 15 residues. Kept here is only the CDR3 DNA, which spans 45 bases and is read in frame from base 1. The junction carries 16 bases between V and J, which are trimmed by 5 bases and 5 bases respectively. Libraries were constructed by RT-PCR. These reads were obtained on a NextSeq 550. TCRdb's own reprocessing of the public reads used fastp at Q25 and MiXCR and kept productive beta chains. Records with the same CDR3 protein are collapsed into one entry carrying the most frequent genes and DNA. The sample data list approximately 33,000 distinct CDR3 sequences, and under 7.5% of these were observed just once. Roughly 36% of the sample lies in the top ten.

The chain uses TRBV7-3 and TRBJ2-1; a tentative D match to TRBD1 spans 6 bases. The origin of this receptor is a human donor who was either an allogeneic HSCT recipient or a stem cell or donor lymphocyte infusion donor (not recorded which). It is not recorded whose cells these are; they may come from a transplant donor. Material: blood, either unsorted or a sorted T cell fraction (not recorded which). CDR3 protein: CASSPQGRAHNEQFF. In nucleotides, the sequence is TGTGCCAGCAGCCCCCAGGGGAGAGCCCACAATGAGCAGTTCTTC.